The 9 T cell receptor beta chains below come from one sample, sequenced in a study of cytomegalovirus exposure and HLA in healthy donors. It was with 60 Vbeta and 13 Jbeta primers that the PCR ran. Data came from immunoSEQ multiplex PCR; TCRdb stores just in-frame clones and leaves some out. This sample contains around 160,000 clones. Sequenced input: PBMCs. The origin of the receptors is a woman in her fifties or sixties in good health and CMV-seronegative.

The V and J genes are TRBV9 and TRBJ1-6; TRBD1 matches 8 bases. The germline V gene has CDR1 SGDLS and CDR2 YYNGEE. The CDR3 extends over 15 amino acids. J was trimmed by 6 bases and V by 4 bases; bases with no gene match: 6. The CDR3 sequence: CASSLQGVGNSPLHF. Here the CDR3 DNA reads TGTGCCAGCAGCCTACAGGGGGTGGGTAATTCACCCCTCCACTTT.

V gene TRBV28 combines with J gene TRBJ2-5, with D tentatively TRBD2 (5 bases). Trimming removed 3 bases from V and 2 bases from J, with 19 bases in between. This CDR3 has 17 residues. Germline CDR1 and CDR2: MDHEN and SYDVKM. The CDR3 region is CASSLARERPPQETQYF. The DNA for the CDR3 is TGTGCCAGCAGTTTGGCGAGGGAAAGGCCCCCTCAAGAGACCCAGTACTTC.

The CDR3 loop reads CASRAQGNSYNEQFF. The CDR3 region has the DNA TGTGCCAGCAGAGCACAGGGGAACTCCTACAATGAGCAGTTCTTC. This chain connects TRBV2 to TRBJ2-1; 7 bases are a match to TRBD1. J lost 0 bases, V lost 6 bases, and 5 bases had no gene match. Germline values: CDR1 SNHLY, CDR2 FYNNEI. The CDR3 extends over 15 amino acids.

The CDR3: CASSRRAEEQYF. DNA for the CDR3: TGCGCCAGCAGTCGGAGGGCCGAAGAGCAGTACTTC. The chain joins TRBV10-2 to TRBJ2-7; D perhaps matches TRBD2 (6 bases). Germline V gene sequence: CDR1 WSHSY, CDR2 SAAADI. Deletions cut 5 bases from V and 7 bases from J, with 12 bases between. This CDR3 has 12 amino acids.

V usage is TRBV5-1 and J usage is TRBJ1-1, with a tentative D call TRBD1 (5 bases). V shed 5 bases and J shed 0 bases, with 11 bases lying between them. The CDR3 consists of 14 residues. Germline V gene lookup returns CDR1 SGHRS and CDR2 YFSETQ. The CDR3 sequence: CASSKRQMNTEAFF. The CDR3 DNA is TGCGCCAGCAGTAAACGACAGATGAACACTGAAGCTTTCTTT.

The CDR3 nucleotides read TGTGCCAGCAGCGTCCGAGGTGAGCCCCAGCATTTT. Its protein is CASSVRGEPQHF. The chain carries TRBV7-9 and TRBJ1-5, with D uncertain. The V and J ends lost 5 bases and 8 bases respectively, with 10 bases between them. The CDR3 is made up of 12 amino acids. Germline V gene lookup returns CDR1 SEHNR and CDR2 FQNEAQ (reference sequence).

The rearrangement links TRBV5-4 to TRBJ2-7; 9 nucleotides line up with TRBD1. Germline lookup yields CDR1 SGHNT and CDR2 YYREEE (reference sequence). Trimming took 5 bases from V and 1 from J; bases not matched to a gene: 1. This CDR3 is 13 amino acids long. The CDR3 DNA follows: TGTGCCAGCAGTGACAGGGGGTCCTACGAGCAGTACTTC. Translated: CASSDRGSYEQYF.

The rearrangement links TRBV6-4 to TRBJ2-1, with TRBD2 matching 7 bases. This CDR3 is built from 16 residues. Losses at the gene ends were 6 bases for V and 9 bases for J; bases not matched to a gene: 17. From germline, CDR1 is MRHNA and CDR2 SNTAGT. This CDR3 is CASRRGVSTEDGEQFF. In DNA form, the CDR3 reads TGTGCCAGCAGACGGGGGGTATCTACCGAAGACGGTGAGCAGTTCTTC.

CDR3 amino acids: CAWSIGGTYNEQFF. In DNA form, the CDR3 reads TGTGCCTGGAGTATCGGGGGGACCTACAATGAGCAGTTCTTC. The V call is TRBV30, the J call TRBJ2-1, with 7 bases matching TRBD2. With 2 bases clipped from V and 2 bases from J, the junction kept 3 bases outside the gene matches. The V gene's germline CDR1 is GTSNPN and CDR2 SVGIG (reference sequence). The CDR3 length is 14 residues.